This T cell receptor (beta chain) was sequenced in a study of monozygotic twins with inflammatory bowel disease. Study-wide points: With others, IBD patients shared fewer clonotypes than healthy twins did, especially with disease activity. The authors found no support for a single strong IBD-associated signal or clonotype.

Note on this clonotype: Its antigen is still unknown.

cDNA synthesis was performed in eight separate reactions for each sample. TCRdb processed the 5' RACE reads again and assigns one entry to each CDR3 protein, with no DNA. The sample holds some 170,000 distinct CDR3 sequences. Blood (around 2.4 ml) was collected from every donor individually. Germline CDR1 is SGHRS and CDR2 is YFSETQ. This CDR3 contains 15 residues. The sample consisted of blood. The sequence came from a human donor with ulcerative colitis or Crohn's disease, or a healthy co-twin of an affected twin (not recorded which). V is TRBV5-1 and J is TRBJ2-6. The CDR3 reads CASSFRTSGANVLTF.